The clone carrying this TCR beta chain was seen more than once but under ten times. The sample comes from a study of long-term antiretroviral therapy in people with HIV. Survey level was the resolution at which the v3.0 immunoSEQ assay ran. The method was immunoSEQ multiplex PCR; TCRdb's version includes in-frame clones alone and lacks a portion of them. The data show more than 20,000 clones, 86% seen once. CDR1 is LNHDA, CDR2 SQIVND, per germline (reference sequence). This CDR3 is 13 amino acids long. Unmatched junction bases numbered 5, after V lost 10 bases and J lost 2 bases. V is TRBV19 and J is TRBJ1-5; TRBD1 matches 7 bases. The sequence came from a man in his 60s with HIV. This specimen consisted of unsorted PBMCs, obtained 1.3 years after starting antiretroviral therapy. This CDR3 is CAIDRVCNQPQHF. For the CDR3, the DNA is TGTGCCATTGACAGGGTGTGCAATCAGCCCCAGCATTTT.